This paragraph reports one TCR beta chain. The sample originates from a study of OX40 agonist ivuxolimab in advanced cancers. From germline, CDR1 is LNHDA and CDR2 SQIVND (reference sequence). Trimming took 6 bases from V and 5 from J; bases not matched to a gene: 7. The CDR3 consists of 14 residues. Sequenced by immunoSEQ multiplex PCR; TCRdb stores in-frame clones only, minus some. This table has roughly 90,000 clones, roughly 90% appearing once. This specimen consisted of CD4+ or CD8+ T cells sorted from blood, obtained in a trial of the OX40 agonist ivuxolimab. This rearrangement joins TRBV19 to TRBJ2-5; 9 positions agree with TRBD1. The receptor was isolated from an adult with an advanced solid tumor such as melanoma, head and neck, liver or kidney cancer. The CDR3 sequence is CASSRDRVDETQYF. CDR3 nucleotide sequence: TGTGCCAGTAGCCGGGACAGGGTTGACGAGACCCAGTACTTC.